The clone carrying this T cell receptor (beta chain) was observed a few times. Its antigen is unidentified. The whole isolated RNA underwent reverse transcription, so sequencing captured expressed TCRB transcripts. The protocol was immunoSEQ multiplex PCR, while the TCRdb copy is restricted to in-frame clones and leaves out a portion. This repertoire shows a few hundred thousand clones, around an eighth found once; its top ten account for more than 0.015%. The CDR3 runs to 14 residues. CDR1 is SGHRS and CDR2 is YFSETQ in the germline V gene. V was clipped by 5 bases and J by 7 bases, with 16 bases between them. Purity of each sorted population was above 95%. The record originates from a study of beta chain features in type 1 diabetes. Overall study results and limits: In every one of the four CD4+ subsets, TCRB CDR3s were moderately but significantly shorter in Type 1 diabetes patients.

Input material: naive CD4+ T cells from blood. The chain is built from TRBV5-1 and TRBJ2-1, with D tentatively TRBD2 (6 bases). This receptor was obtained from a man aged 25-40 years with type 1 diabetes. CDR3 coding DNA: TGCGCCAGCAGTATATCTAGCGCTAGAAATGAGCAGTTCTTC. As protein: CASSISSARNEQFF. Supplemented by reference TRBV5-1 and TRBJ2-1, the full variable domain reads KAGVTQTPRYLIKTRGQQVTLSCSPISGHRSVSWYQQTPGQGLQFLFEYFSETQRNKGNFPGRFSGRQFSNSRSEMNVSTLELGDSALYLCASSISSARNEQFFGPGTRLTVL.